The rows below give T cell receptor beta chains drawn from one sample of a study of blood T cell repertoires in COVID-19. Produced via immunoSEQ multiplex PCR; TCRdb's table is partial and in-frame only. The repertoire consists of approximately 140,000 clones, with approximately 87% occurring once and the leading ten covering 1% to 1.5%. Sample: PBMCs or T cells enriched from blood (not recorded which). The receptors come from a woman under 40 with acute COVID-19. CDR3s include the opening cysteine and the closing phenylalanine or tryptophan. A D gene is named only where the DNA matches it firmly. Size values are once, few and many counts, or a class for expanded clones, and some rows have none.

D: TRBD1
V: TRBV30
size: once
J: TRBJ1-3
CDR3: CAWTTGVSGNTIYF
DNA: TGTGCCTGGACCACAGGGGTCTCTGGAAACACCATATATTTT

D: TRBD1
V: TRBV28
size: NA
J: TRBJ1-5
CDR3: CASGTNGDRAQPQHF
DNA: TGTGCCAGCGGGACAAACGGGGACAGGGCTCAGCCCCAGCATTTT

D: NA
V: TRBV19
size: NA
J: TRBJ1-5
CDR3: CASSMGGYSNQPQHF
DNA: TGTGCCAGTAGTATGGGGGGTTATAGCAATCAGCCCCAGCATTTT

D: NA
V: TRBV29-1
size: NA
J: TRBJ1-4
CDR3: CSVFTTNEKLFF
DNA: TGCAGCGTTTTTACAACTAATGAAAAACTGTTTTTT

D: NA
V: TRBV24-1
size: NA
J: TRBJ1-3
CDR3: CATSDPRGSGNTIYF
DNA: TGTGCCACCAGTGACCCAAGGGGATCTGGAAACACCATATATTTT

D: NA
V: TRBV28
size: NA
J: TRBJ2-7
CDR3: CASSTWGWAAFPYEQYF
DNA: TGTGCCAGCAGCACCTGGGGCTGGGCAGCCTTTCCCTACGAGCAGTACTTC

D: NA
V: TRBV5-6
size: NA
J: TRBJ1-3
CDR3: CASWGPEPGNTIYF
DNA: TGTGCCAGCTGGGGGCCCGAGCCTGGAAACACCATATATTTT

D: NA
V: TRBV3-1/TRBV3-2
size: NA
J: TRBJ2-1
CDR3: CASSPRAAEQFF
DNA: TGTGCCAGCAGCCCCCGCGCGGCTGAGCAGTTCTTC

D: TRBD2
V: TRBV25-1
size: NA
J: TRBJ2-3
CDR3: CASSTSGSGGTQYF
DNA: TGTGCCAGCAGTACTAGCGGGAGCGGAGGTACGCAGTATTTT

D: NA
V: TRBV5-1
size: NA
J: TRBJ2-7
CDR3: CASRFRGQPDEQYF
DNA: TGCGCCAGCAGGTTCAGGGGCCAACCAGACGAGCAGTACTTC

D: TRBD1
V: TRBV25-1
size: NA
J: TRBJ1-2
CDR3: CASSESGTGMIGGGYTF
DNA: TGTGCCAGCAGTGAATCCGGGACAGGGATGATCGGGGGTGGCTACACCTTC

D: TRBD1
V: TRBV30
size: NA
J: TRBJ1-1
CDR3: CAWSFGQANTEAFF
DNA: TGTGCCTGGAGTTTCGGACAGGCGAACACTGAAGCTTTCTTT

D: NA
V: TRBV7-6
size: NA
J: TRBJ2-5
CDR3: CASSLRDYETQYF
DNA: TGTGCCAGCAGCTTACGCGATTACGAGACCCAGTACTTC

D: NA
V: TRBV6-5
size: NA
J: TRBJ2-7
CDR3: CASSPQDISYEQYF
DNA: TGTGCCAGCAGTCCACAGGATATCTCCTACGAGCAGTACTTC

D: TRBD1
V: TRBV19
size: NA
J: TRBJ1-5
CDR3: CASSIGTGSNQPQHF
DNA: TGTGCCAGTAGTATAGGGACAGGGAGCAATCAGCCCCAGCATTTT

D: NA
V: TRBV28
size: NA
J: TRBJ2-1
CDR3: CASSYLGAYNEQFF
DNA: TGTGCCAGCAGTTACCTAGGAGCGTACAATGAGCAGTTCTTC

D: NA
V: TRBV18
size: NA
J: TRBJ1-4
CDR3: CASSPGGQREKLFF
DNA: TGTGCCAGCTCACCCGGAGGGCAGAGAGAAAAACTGTTTTTT